These 31 T cell receptor beta chains were sequenced from one sample in a study of blood T cell repertoires in COVID-19. Profiling relied on immunoSEQ multiplex PCR, and the TCRdb table lists in-frame clones only, not all of them. The sample carries over 250,000 clones, about 90% recorded once. The sequenced sample was peripheral blood. The receptors stem from a person aged 18-29 years with COVID-19, enrolled during active disease.

The chain combines TRBV10-3 with TRBJ2-1, with 8 bases that match TRBD2. The CDR3 extends over 15 amino acids. After removal of 5 bases from V and 8 bases from J, the junction contained 11 bases not matched to a gene. Looked up from germline, CDR1 is ENHRY and CDR2 is SYGVKD. The DNA for the CDR3 is TGTGCCATCAGTCTAGCGGGCGGGGGGATCGATGAGCAGTTCTTC. Translating it yields CAISLAGGGIDEQFF.

The V gene is TRBV18, the J gene TRBJ1-2; unclear D gene. The germline V gene encodes CDR1 KGHSH and CDR2 LQKENI. This CDR3 is 12 amino acids long. Between the trimmed V and J ends, which lost 3 bases and 7 bases, there was a span of 9 bases. The CDR3 bases are TGTGCCAGCTCACCGTCAACAGTTGGCTACACCTTC. Translated: CASSPSTVGYTF.

The chain joins TRBV27 to TRBJ2-7, with D hard to call. Germline values: CDR1 MNHEY, CDR2 SMNVEV (reference sequence). Trimming pared 5 bases from V and 2 bases from J, leaving 10 bases between. This CDR3 has 13 residues. CDR3: CASSEGGTYEQYF. The CDR3 DNA sequence: TGTGCCAGCAGTGAAGGCGGAACCTACGAGCAGTACTTC.

The rearrangement links TRBV5-1 to TRBJ1-5, with TRBD1 matching over 9 bases. Germline V gene sequence: CDR1 SGHRS, CDR2 YFSETQ. With V trimmed by 4 bases and J by 7 bases, 9 bases remained unmatched. The CDR3 covers 15 residues. DNA of the CDR3: TGCGCCAGCAGCCCGAGAGACAGGGGGGAGCAGCCCCAGCATTTT. Residues: CASSPRDRGEQPQHF.

The rearrangement joins TRBV7-9 to TRBJ2-1; 11 positions match TRBD2. Trimming removed 4 bases from V and 9 bases from J; junction bases left unmatched: 2. The CDR3 runs 13 residues. Germline V lookup: CDR1 SEHNR, CDR2 FQNEAQ (reference sequence). For the CDR3, the DNA is TGTGCCAGCAGCTCAGGACTAGCGGGTGAGCAGTTCTTC. Translated, it gives CASSSGLAGEQFF.

This clone was seen more than once but under ten times. The J gene is TRBJ1-3, the V gene TRBV15; D is possibly TRBD1 (5 bases). Germline loops: CDR1 LNHNV, CDR2 YYDKDF (reference sequence). This CDR3 spans 20 amino acids. With 0 bases removed from V and 0 bases from J, the gap between germline ends came to 21 bases. The CDR3 DNA sequence: TGTGCCACCAGCAGAGATCTCGGCTCGGGGGGGATTCACTCTGGAAACACCATATATTTT. Protein sequence: CATSRDLGSGGIHSGNTIYF.

The CDR3 loop is CASSPDRDGYNEQFF. The DNA of the CDR3 is TGTGCCAGCAGCCCGGACAGGGATGGTTACAATGAGCAGTTCTTC. J is TRBJ2-1 and V is TRBV7-2, with 8 positions matching TRBD1. The CDR3 is 15 residues long. Germline V gene data show CDR1 as SGHTA and CDR2 as FQGNSA. After removal of 5 bases from V and 4 bases from J, the junction contained 7 bases not matched to a gene.

About this clone itself: Since no conserved phenylalanine or tryptophan closes the CDR3, a read error is the likely cause. No DNA is shown, since the ends of the CDR3 on it are uncertain; the CDR3 is the one TCRdb lists. J is TRBJ1-1 and V is TRBV23-1; the table calls TRBD1, which could not be checked here. TRBV23-1 carries the ORF label, with uncertain function. 11 amino acids form the CDR3, both terminal residues included. CDR3 protein: CASSQSIWDSN.

This clone has only a few counts. This sequence joins TRBV7-2 and TRBJ2-7; TRBD2 matches at 12 bases. CDR3 length: 17 amino acids. Trimming cost V 1 base and J 2 bases; bases outside gene matches: 6. Germline V gene data show CDR1 as SGHTA and CDR2 as FQGNSA. The CDR3 DNA reads TGTGCCAGCAGCTTAGGCCCCCTAGCGGGAGGGCCCTACGAGCAGTACTTC. Translation: CASSLGPLAGGPYEQYF.

This chain uses TRBV5-1 with TRBJ1-2; D may be TRBD1 (6 bases). Germline V gene data show CDR1 as SGHRS and CDR2 as YFSETQ. The ends were cut back, 2 bases at V and 4 bases at J, with 12 bases in the middle. The CDR3 is 14 amino acids. CDR3 DNA sequence: TGCGCCAGCAGCTTAATGACAGGCTCCTATGGCTACACCTTC. This encodes CASSLMTGSYGYTF.

J is TRBJ2-3 and V is TRBV6-2 or TRBV6-3; D unresolved. Germline CDR1 MNHEY, CDR2 SVGEGT. Trimming shortened V by 5 bases and J by 6 bases, and 12 bases separated the two germline ends. This CDR3 spans 13 amino acids. Here the CDR3 reads CASSVEKWDTQYF. CDR3 DNA sequence: TGTGCCAGCAGTGTCGAGAAATGGGATACGCAGTATTTT.

This clone has only one observation. The V and J genes are TRBV13 and TRBJ2-7; 9 bases align to TRBD2. Germline assignment: CDR1 PRHDT and CDR2 FYEKMQ (reference sequence). The CDR3 has 16 residues. The V segment lost 7 bases and the J segment 3 bases; nucleotides outside the gene matches: 13. The CDR3: CASTSQTSGDDYEQYF. The CDR3 DNA is TGTGCCAGCACCTCCCAGACTAGCGGTGATGACTACGAGCAGTACTTC.

The chain uses TRBV9 and TRBJ2-2; D perhaps matches TRBD2 (6 bases). Germline lookup yields CDR1 SGDLS and CDR2 YYNGEE. This CDR3 comprises 13 residues. The V gene lost 3 bases and the J gene lost 5 bases, with 8 bases spanning the gap. The CDR3 DNA reads as TGTGCCAGCAGCGCTAGCGTTACCGGGGAGCTGTTTTTT. This sequence encodes CASSASVTGELFF.

V is TRBV5-6 and J is TRBJ2-3; TRBD2 aligns across 8 bases. Per the germline V gene, CDR1 is SGHDT and CDR2 is YYEEEE. J was trimmed by 1 base and V by 6 bases; bases with no gene match: 10. The length of the CDR3 is 16 residues. CDR3 nucleotide sequence: TGTGCCAGCACCATGTACGGGCGGGAGGGCACAGATACGCAGTATTTT. Its translation is CASTMYGREGTDTQYF.

The chain couples TRBV11-2 to TRBJ2-7; 7 bases agree with TRBD1. CDR3 length equals 14 residues. The ends lost 1 base at V and 3 bases at J; junction bases unmatched: 3. In germline, CDR1 is SGHAT, CDR2 FQNNGV. The CDR3 sequence is CASSLGGTVYEQYF. CDR3 nucleotide sequence: TGTGCCAGCAGCTTAGGTGGGACAGTCTACGAGCAGTACTTC.

The CDR3: CASSLSSGSSYEQYF. The CDR3 DNA follows: TGTGCCAGCAGTTTGTCCAGCGGCAGCTCCTACGAGCAGTACTTC. The chain recombines TRBV27 with TRBJ2-7; TRBD2 might be the D (5 bases). This CDR3 contains 15 residues. Trimming pared 3 bases from V and 0 bases from J, leaving 12 bases between. The germline CDR1 and CDR2 sequences are MNHEY and SMNVEV (reference sequence).

This clone showed up just a few times. V usage is TRBV7-8 and J usage is TRBJ1-1; 7 bases align to TRBD1. This CDR3 comprises 13 residues. Germline-derived CDR1 and CDR2 are SGHVS and FQNEAQ. J gave up 9 bases and V 1 base, and 5 bases lay outside the gene matches. The chain's CDR3 is CASSLVAGGKAFF. Written as DNA, the CDR3 is TGTGCCAGCAGCTTAGTCGCAGGGGGAAAAGCTTTCTTT.

The V gene is TRBV5-4, the J gene TRBJ2-3, with TRBD1 matching over 8 bases. V dropped 4 bases and J dropped 6; count of bases not matched to a gene: 13. This CDR3 is 16 amino acids long. Germline V gene sequence: CDR1 SGHNT, CDR2 YYREEE (reference sequence). Here the CDR3 DNA reads TGTGCCAGCAGCGATCGGACAGGGACCCTCGGGGATACGCAGTATTTT. This sequence encodes CASSDRTGTLGDTQYF.

The rearrangement links TRBV11-3 to TRBJ2-3, with D unclear. The CDR3 length is 13 residues. The V gene lost 5 bases and the J gene lost 6 bases, with 12 bases spanning the gap. From germline, CDR1 is SGHNT and CDR2 YENEEA. CDR3 bases: TGTGCCAGCAGCAAGCGACTCCGCGATACGCAGTATTTT. Amino acid sequence: CASSKRLRDTQYF.

This clone was counted a few times. V and J are TRBV7-2 and TRBJ2-4, with unresolved D. CDR3 length equals 12 residues. Germline V lookup: CDR1 SGHTA, CDR2 FQGNSA. The V gene lost 2 bases and the J gene lost 9 bases, with 8 bases spanning the gap. CDR3 protein: CASSLLDRIQYF. CDR3 nucleotide sequence: TGTGCCAGCAGCTTACTAGATCGCATTCAGTACTTC.

This clone has only a few counts. This chain links TRBV3-1 (or the pseudogene TRBV3-2) with TRBJ2-1; 7 positions match TRBD1. The CDR3 extends over 16 amino acids. Losses at the gene ends were 1 base for V and 7 bases for J; bases not matched to a gene: 10. The germline CDR1 and CDR2 sequences are LGHDT and YNNKEL (reference sequence). Written as DNA, the CDR3 is TGTGCCAGCAGCCAAGTTCGGACAGGCAGTCCTAATGAGCAGTTCTTC. Encoded protein: CASSQVRTGSPNEQFF.

The chain combines TRBV7-9 with TRBJ2-5, with D uncertain. V lost 2 bases, J lost 5 bases, and 3 bases lay in between. From germline, CDR1 is SEHNR and CDR2 FQNEAQ (reference sequence). There are 11 residues in the CDR3. CDR3 bases: TGTGCCAGCAGCTTACAGGAGACCCAGTACTTC. Amino acid sequence: CASSLQETQYF.

The rearrangement links TRBV19 to TRBJ2-1; D might be TRBD2 (6 bases). CDR1 and CDR2 (germline): LNHDA, SQIVND (reference sequence). There are 12 residues in the CDR3. V was shortened by 6 bases and J by 7 bases, with 10 bases between the two germline ends. CDR3 in DNA: TGTGCCAGTAGCCTCGGGGGAAATGAGCAGTTCTTC. Its translation is CASSLGGNEQFF.

The rearrangement links TRBV4-3 to TRBJ1-4, with D hard to call. V lost 0 bases, J lost 11 bases, and 13 bases lay in between. The V gene's germline CDR1 is LGHNA and CDR2 YSLEER. This CDR3 comprises 14 residues. CDR3 coding DNA: TGCGCCAGCAGCCAAGATGTTGATGTGCGGAAACTGTTTTTT. This codes for CASSQDVDVRKLFF.

The sample holds one count of this clone. This rearrangement joins TRBV10-1 to TRBJ2-5, with D possibly matching TRBD2 (6 bases). V was cut by 2 bases and J by 0 bases, with 13 bases left in between. This CDR3 is built from 16 residues. Germline V gene sequence: CDR1 WNHNN, CDR2 SYGVQD (reference sequence). The CDR3 loop reads CASSEEERVHQETQYF. In nucleotides, the CDR3 is TGCGCCAGCAGTGAGGAGGAGCGGGTCCACCAAGAGACCCAGTACTTC.

The chain links TRBV13 to TRBJ2-7; D gene ambiguous. Germline V CDR1 and CDR2: PRHDT, FYEKMQ (reference sequence). There are 14 residues in the CDR3. Trimming took off 4 bases at V and 6 bases at J, with 16 bases between the two ends. This CDR3 reads CASSSRLEPGEQYF. The CDR3 nucleotides are TGTGCCAGCAGCTCTCGGCTCGAGCCGGGCGAGCAGTACTTC.

V and J are TRBV5-1 and TRBJ1-1; D ambiguous. The CDR3 runs to 14 residues. The germline CDR1 and CDR2 sequences are SGHRS and YFSETQ. V shed 0 bases and J shed 1 base, with 7 bases lying between them. CDR3 bases: TGCGCCAGCAGCTTGGATGAGGGGAACACTGAAGCTTTCTTT. Its translation is CASSLDEGNTEAFF.

V usage is TRBV6-6 and J usage is TRBJ2-7; possibly TRBD1 for D (6 bases). Trimming pared 0 bases from V and 2 bases from J, leaving 8 bases between. The germline CDR1 and CDR2 sequences are MNHNY and SVGAGI (reference sequence). The CDR3 extends over 14 amino acids. The CDR3 nucleotides are TGTGCCAGCAGTTACTCCGACAGGACCTACGAGCAGTACTTC. Its protein is CASSYSDRTYEQYF.

This chain uses TRBV30 with TRBJ1-5; D gene uncertain. V lost 2 bases and J lost 9, with 11 bases in between. The germline CDR1 and CDR2 sequences are GTSNPN and SVGIG (reference sequence). This CDR3 has 12 residues. Here the CDR3 reads CAWSRLRRPQHF. The CDR3 nucleotides read TGTGCCTGGAGTCGACTACGTAGGCCCCAGCATTTT. The full variable domain, in which reference TRBV30 and TRBJ1-5 provide the parts outside the CDR3, is SQTIHQWPATLVQPVGSPLSLECTVEGTSNPNLYWYRQAAGRGLQLLFYSVGIGQISSEVPQNLSASRPQDRQFILSSKKLLLSDSGFYLCAWSRLRRPQHFGDGTRLSIL.

The chain joins TRBV5-1 to TRBJ2-5, with 11 bases aligning to TRBD2. The germline V gene encodes CDR1 SGHRS and CDR2 YFSETQ. This CDR3 has 14 residues. Trimming at V came to 4 bases and at J to 3 bases, leaving 2 bases not matched to a gene. CDR3: CASSRGLAEETQYF. CDR3 coding DNA: TGCGCCAGCAGCCGGGGACTAGCGGAAGAGACCCAGTACTTC.

The chain couples TRBV18 to TRBJ2-3, with TRBD2 as a possible D gene (6 bases). V was pared by 2 bases and J by 4 bases, with 10 bases between. CDR1 is KGHSH and CDR2 is LQKENI in the germline V gene. CDR3 size: 14 residues. The CDR3: CASSPTSTADTQYF. The CDR3 DNA is TGTGCCAGCTCACCAACTAGCACGGCAGATACGCAGTATTTT.